The source of this T cell receptor (beta chain) is a study of CD8 T cells in ankylosing spondylitis. Study-wide points: The authors found the disease-linked clones to be CD8+ and relatively rare in peripheral blood.

At least ten counts were recorded for this clonotype. Antigen unknown. V was cut by 8 bases and J by 0 bases, with 15 bases left in between. CDR3 length: 14 amino acids. Germline-derived CDR1 and CDR2 are DFQATT and SNEGSKA (reference sequence). A quantitative 5'-RACE method, one with molecular barcodes, was used to make TCR beta libraries. One entry per CDR3 protein results from TCRdb running MiXCR on the 5' RACE reads. This table has about 92,000 distinct CDR3 sequences, 8.5% to 9% appearing once. This sequence originates from a male donor with ankylosing spondylitis or in good health (not recorded which). The chain carries TRBV20-1 and TRBJ2-3; the D gene is possibly TRBD1 (6 bases). Sequenced input: blood, either unsorted or a sorted T cell fraction (not recorded which). The CDR3 sequence is CSTLDSTSTDTQYF. CDR3 coding DNA: TGCAGTACCTTGGACAGCACTAGCACAGATACGCAGTATTTT.